A selection of T cell receptor beta chains follows, all from one sample in a study of T cell responses to AZD1222 COVID-19 vaccine. The data were produced by immunoSEQ multiplex PCR, yet TCRdb's version contains in-frame clones alone and is incomplete. The sample has approximately 110,000 clones, 90% to 95% seen once. The sample was peripheral blood, taken on day 0 of AZD1222 vaccination. The source of these receptors is an adult in good health. The CDR3 runs from the conserved cysteine through the conserved F or W.

v_call	cdr3_aa
TRBV6-4	CASRVRSYEQYF
TRBV19	CASSMSRSTTYEQYF
TRBV5-5	CASSQPADTQYF
TRBV29-1	CSARGEYNEQFF
TRBV30	CAFPRDGNTGELFF
TRBV4-1	CASSQGAAEKQYF
TRBV7-9	CASSLQGGAEAFF
TRBV7-3	CASSLLGGRARETQYF
TRBV19	CASSARGTVNTEAFF
TRBV19	CASSWTGSNYGYTF
TRBV11-2	CASSLTRVGTANEKLFF
TRBV18	CASSPGVAETQYF
TRBV11-2	CASSLQGRTYEQYF
TRBV6-5	CASNSGGINQPQHF
TRBV10-3	CAIRGTETDTQYF
TRBV19	CASNPGGYKAFF
TRBV5-1	CASSLAGGPNEKLFF
TRBV7-3	CASSLTSTSVKQFF
TRBV14	CASSQAQGGFDGYTF